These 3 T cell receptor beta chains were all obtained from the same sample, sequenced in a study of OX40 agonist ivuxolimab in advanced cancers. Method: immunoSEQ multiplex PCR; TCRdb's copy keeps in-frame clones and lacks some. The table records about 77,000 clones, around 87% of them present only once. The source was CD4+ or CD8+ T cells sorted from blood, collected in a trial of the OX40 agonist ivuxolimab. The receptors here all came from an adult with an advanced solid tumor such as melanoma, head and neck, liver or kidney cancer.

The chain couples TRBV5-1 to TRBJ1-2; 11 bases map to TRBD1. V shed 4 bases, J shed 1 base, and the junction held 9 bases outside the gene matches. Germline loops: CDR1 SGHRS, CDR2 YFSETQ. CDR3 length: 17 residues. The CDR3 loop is CASSPGQGVTINYGYTF. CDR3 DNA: TGCGCCAGCAGCCCGGGACAGGGGGTTACCATTAACTATGGCTACACCTTC. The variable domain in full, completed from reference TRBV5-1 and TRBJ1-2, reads KAGVTQTPRYLIKTRGQQVTLSCSPISGHRSVSWYQQTPGQGLQFLFEYFSETQRNKGNFPGRFSGRQFSNSRSEMNVSTLELGDSALYLCASSPGQGVTINYGYTFGSGTRLTVV.

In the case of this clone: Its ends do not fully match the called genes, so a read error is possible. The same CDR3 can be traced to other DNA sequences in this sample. This chain's CDR3 is CASRANSGKDYNEQFF. In DNA form, the CDR3 reads TGTGCCAGCAGGGCAAATAGCGGGAAAGATTACAACGAGCAGTTCTTC. The chain combines TRBV27 with TRBJ2-1; 8 nucleotides line up with TRBD2. Germline V lookup: CDR1 MNHEY, CDR2 SMNVEV (reference sequence). The CDR3 sequence is 16 residues long.

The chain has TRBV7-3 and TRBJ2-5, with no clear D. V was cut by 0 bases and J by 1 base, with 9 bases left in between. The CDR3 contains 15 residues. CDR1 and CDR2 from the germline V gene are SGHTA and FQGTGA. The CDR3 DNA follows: TGTGCCAGCAGCTTAACTTCAGAACGCCAAGAGACCCAGTACTTC. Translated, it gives CASSLTSERQETQYF.